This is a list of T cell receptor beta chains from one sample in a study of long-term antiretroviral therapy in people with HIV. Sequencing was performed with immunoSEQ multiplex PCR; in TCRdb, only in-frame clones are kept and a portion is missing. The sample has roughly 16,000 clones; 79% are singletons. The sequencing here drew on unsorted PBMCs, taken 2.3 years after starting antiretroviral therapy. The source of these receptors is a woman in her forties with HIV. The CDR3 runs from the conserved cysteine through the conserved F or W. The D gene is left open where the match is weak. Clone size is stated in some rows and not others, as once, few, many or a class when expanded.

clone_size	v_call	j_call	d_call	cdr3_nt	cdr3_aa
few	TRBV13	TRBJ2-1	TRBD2	TGTGCCAGCAGCCTACTAGCGCCCAATGAGCAGTTCTTC	CASSLLAPNEQFF
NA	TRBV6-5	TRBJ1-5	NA	TGTGCCAGCAGACAGAGCAATCAGCCCCAGCATTTT	CASRQSNQPQHF
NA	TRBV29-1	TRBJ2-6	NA	TGCAGCGTTGGTGTAGGGGGCTCTGGGGCCAACGTCCTGACTTTC	CSVGVGGSGANVLTF
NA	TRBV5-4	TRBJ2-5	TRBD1	TGTGCCAGCAGTCAGACAGGGCAGGGAGAGACCCAGTACTTC	CASSQTGQGETQYF
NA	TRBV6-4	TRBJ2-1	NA	TGTGCCAGCAGTGACTCAGGCTACAATGAGCAGTTCTTC	CASSDSGYNEQFF
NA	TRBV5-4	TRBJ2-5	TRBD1	TGTGCCAGCATCAAGCTAGGGACAGGGGAAGAGACCCAGTACTTC	CASIKLGTGEETQYF
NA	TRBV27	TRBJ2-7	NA	TGTGCCAGCAGTTTCTCCGCGGGGTCCTACGAGCAGTACTTC	CASSFSAGSYEQYF
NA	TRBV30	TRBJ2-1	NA	TGTGCCTGGAGTTTCGAGGGAGGTGTCTATGAGCAGTTCTTC	CAWSFEGGVYEQFF
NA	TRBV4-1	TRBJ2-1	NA	TGCGCCAGCAGCCAAGACCACCCCGTAGGCTACAATGAGCAGTTCTTC	CASSQDHPVGYNEQFF
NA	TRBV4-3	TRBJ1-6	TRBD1	TGCGCCAGCAGCCAAGACTGGTGGGGACAGGGGGCTTTTAGGTTATCACCCCTCCACTTT	CASSQDWWGQGAFRLSPLHF
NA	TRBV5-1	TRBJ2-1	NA	TGCGCCAGCGTCACAGCATCATTCCCCAATGAGCAGTTCTTC	CASVTASFPNEQFF
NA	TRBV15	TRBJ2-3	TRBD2	TGTGCCACCAGACTAGCGGGAACAGATACGCAGTATTTT	CATRLAGTDTQYF